These 30 T cell receptor beta chains came from one sample sequenced in a study of T cells in Graves' hyperthyroidism and ophthalmopathy. The source material, RNA transcripts, was used to amplify TCR beta CDR3 regions. In the first-round RT-PCR of the TCR CDR3, the HTBI primer set was used. Via MiXCR, TCRdb re-called the multiplex PCR reads, giving one row per CDR3 protein. The table lists some 770,000 distinct CDR3 sequences, 16% of them singletons. Source material: blood. The source is a man younger than 30 with Graves' hyperthyroidism.

This clonotype has ten or more counts. V gene TRBV7-2 combines with J gene TRBJ2-7; maybe TRBD1 (5 bases). This CDR3 region has 16 residues. Trimming took off 0 bases at V and 0 bases at J, with 12 bases between the two ends. The germline V gene has CDR1 SGHTA and CDR2 FQGNSA. The CDR3 region has the DNA TGTGCCAGCAGCTTAGCTCCGGCAGGGATCTCCTACGAGCAGTACTTC. Translating it yields CASSLAPAGISYEQYF.

V usage is TRBV15 and J usage is TRBJ2-5; D gene unclear. Trimming took 3 bases from V and 5 from J, leaving 4 bases between them. This CDR3 spans 11 amino acids. Germline values: CDR1 LNHNV, CDR2 YYDKDF (reference sequence). CDR3 DNA: TGTGCCACCAGCAGCGAGGAGACCCAGTACTTC. Encoded protein: CATSSEETQYF.

In its sample, this clonotype was seen many times. V gene TRBV20-1 combines with J gene TRBJ2-7, with D tentatively TRBD1 or TRBD2 (5 bases each). There are 16 residues in the CDR3. The germline gives CDR1 DFQATT, CDR2 SNEGSKA (reference sequence). The V gene lost 0 bases and the J gene lost 4 bases, with 19 bases spanning the gap. The DNA for the CDR3 is TGCAGTGCTAGAGATTCCTGGGACGCATTGCGGTACGAGCAGTACTTC. Translation: CSARDSWDALRYEQYF.

This chain connects TRBV12-3 or TRBV12-4 to TRBJ1-2; 9 bases are a match to TRBD1. V gave up 6 bases and J gave up 3 bases; unmatched junction bases: 8. This CDR3 region has 15 residues. The DNA for the CDR3 is TGTGCCAGCAGGGGACAGGGAGTGGGGTACTATGGCTACACCTTC. This translates into CASRGQGVGYYGYTF.

This chain uses TRBV14 with TRBJ2-1; 7 nucleotides match TRBD1. The V gene end was trimmed by 2 bases and the J gene end by 9 bases; junction bases not matched to a gene: 7. CDR3 size: 14 residues. Germline V gene sequence: CDR1 SGHDN, CDR2 FVKESK. CDR3 sequence reads: CASSQLGRGIEQFF. The CDR3 DNA reads as TGTGCCAGCAGCCAATTGGGCAGGGGGATTGAGCAGTTCTTC.

This clonotype showed up just a few times. The chain joins TRBV10-3 to TRBJ2-2; D remains unclear. CDR3 length equals 13 residues. The germline gives CDR1 ENHRY, CDR2 SYGVKD. This CDR3 reads CVVRESNTGELFF. CDR3 in DNA: TGTGTCGTCCGAGAATCGAACACCGGGGAGCTGTTTTTT.

Concerning this clonotype: Just one base apart from a much larger clone, this may be a read error. The gene calls are TRBV12-3 or TRBV12-4 and TRBJ2-1, with 7 bases identical to TRBD2. The CDR3 length is 16 residues. Unmatched junction bases numbered 11, after V lost 5 bases and J lost 4 bases. The CDR3 sequence: CASSPTREDWYNEQFF. The CDR3 DNA reads TGTGCCAGCAGTCCGACCCGGGAGGATTGGTACAATGAGCAGTTCTTC.

Concerning this clonotype: A single base separates this from a much larger clone, so it may be a read error. The chain combines TRBV7-3 with TRBJ2-3, with 8 bases that match TRBD2. CDR3 length: 16 amino acids. The germline V gene has CDR1 SGHTA and CDR2 FQGTGA. The CDR3 coding sequence is TGTGCCAGCAGCCTCGGACTAGCAGCTAGCACAGATACGCGGTATTTT. This encodes CASSLGLAASTDTRYF. The full variable domain, rest sourced from reference TRBV7-3 and TRBJ2-3, is GAGVSQTPSNKVTEKGKYVELRCDPISGHTALYWYRQSLGQGPEFLIYFQGTGAADDSGLPNDRFFAVRPEGSVSTLKIQRTERGDSAVYLCASSLGLAASTDTRYFGPGTRLTVL.

V usage is TRBV10-1 and J usage is TRBJ2-3; D possibly uses TRBD1 or TRBD2 (5 bases each). Germline-derived CDR1 and CDR2 are WNHNN and SYGVQD (reference sequence). The CDR3 sequence is 17 residues long. Deletions cut 2 bases from V and 10 bases from J, with 25 bases between. The CDR3 region has the DNA TGCGCCAGCAGTGAGACCTCAGGGTCCCTGATTGGAGGTGCGCAGTATTTT. It codes for CASSETSGSLIGGAQYF.

The V call is TRBV27, the J call TRBJ2-2, with D uncertain. The V gene lost 3 bases and the J gene lost 6 bases, with 11 bases spanning the gap. The CDR3 runs to 14 residues. The germline gives CDR1 MNHEY, CDR2 SMNVEV (reference sequence). The CDR3 spells CASSFFYLAGELFF. DNA of the CDR3: TGTGCCAGCAGTTTCTTCTACCTCGCCGGGGAGCTGTTTTTT.

In its sample, this clonotype was seen many times. The genes are TRBV11-3 and TRBJ2-1; a weak D match, TRBD2 (5 bases). V was trimmed by 1 base and J by 6 bases, leaving 13 bases between them. Germline V gene lookup returns CDR1 SGHNT and CDR2 YENEEA. The CDR3 has 15 residues. CDR3 DNA sequence: TGTGCCAGCAGCTTAGGGACTTACGACCTCAATGAGCAGTTCTTC. It encodes CASSLGTYDLNEQFF.

This clonotype showed up many times. The genes are TRBV20-1 and TRBJ1-6; no firm D call. With 0 bases removed from V and 9 bases from J, the gap between germline ends came to 12 bases. The CDR3 extends over 14 amino acids. Germline V gene data show CDR1 as DFQATT and CDR2 as SNEGSKA (reference sequence). The CDR3 bases are TGCAGTGCTAGAGACAGCAAGGGAAGTTCACCCCTCCACTTT. Protein: CSARDSKGSSPLHF.

This clonotype was picked up many times. The chain has TRBV2 and TRBJ1-5, with a tentative D call TRBD1 (5 bases). Germline values: CDR1 SNHLY, CDR2 FYNNEI. Trimming shortened V by 3 bases and J by 6 bases, and 9 bases separated the two germline ends. The length of the CDR3 is 13 residues. CDR3 nucleotides: TGTGCCAGCAGTGATGGGGGAGGTCAGCCCCAGCATTTT. It codes for CASSDGGGQPQHF.

The sample holds a few counts of this clonotype. This rearrangement joins TRBV10-3 to TRBJ1-5; tentative D call: TRBD1 (5 bases). V dropped 10 bases and J dropped 5 bases, with 15 bases sitting between them. This CDR3 comprises 13 residues. CDR1 and CDR2 (germline): ENHRY, SYGVKD. The CDR3 sequence is CATTGDDDQPQHF. For the CDR3, the DNA is TGTGCCACCACCGGGGACGACGATCAGCCCCAGCATTTT.

This clonotype was recorded at least ten times. This rearrangement joins TRBV28 to TRBJ2-3; D might be TRBD2 (5 bases). The CDR3 runs to 14 residues. V was trimmed by 2 bases and J by 4 bases, leaving 10 bases between them. From germline, CDR1 is MDHEN and CDR2 SYDVKM. The CDR3 here is CASSLKGVADTQYF. The CDR3 DNA is TGTGCCAGCAGTTTAAAGGGAGTGGCAGATACGCAGTATTTT.

This clonotype was counted ten times or more. The genes are TRBV2 and TRBJ2-1; D uncertain. V lost 3 bases and J lost 2, with 5 bases in between. The CDR3 spans 13 residues. The germline CDR1 and CDR2 sequences are SNHLY and FYNNEI. The CDR3 reads CASSEGPYNEQFF. The CDR3 DNA reads as TGTGCCAGCAGTGAGGGTCCCTACAATGAGCAGTTCTTC.

This clonotype came up a few times. This sequence joins TRBV20-1 and TRBJ2-2; D is possibly TRBD1 or TRBD2 (5 bases each). The V and J ends lost 2 bases and 1 base respectively, with 11 bases between them. Germline values: CDR1 DFQATT, CDR2 SNEGSKA (reference sequence). The CDR3 is 15 residues long. The CDR3 loop reads CSARRPGRNTGELFF. The CDR3 nucleotides read TGCAGTGCTAGAAGGCCAGGGAGGAACACCGGGGAGCTGTTTTTT.

This clonotype has ten or more counts. The rearrangement joins TRBV11-3 to TRBJ1-2, with 9 nucleotides matching TRBD1. CDR3 length equals 15 residues. V shed 5 bases and J 4 bases; nucleotides not matched to a gene: 8. CDR1 and CDR2 from the germline V gene are SGHNT and YENEEA. Here the CDR3 reads CASSPLGTGLYGYTF. CDR3 nucleotides: TGTGCCAGCAGCCCTCTCGGGACAGGGCTCTATGGCTACACCTTC.

This clonotype was seen a handful of times. This chain joins TRBV28 and TRBJ2-3, with D perhaps TRBD1 or TRBD2 (5 bases each). CDR1 and CDR2 from the germline V gene are MDHEN and SYDVKM. The CDR3 length is 15 residues. With 1 base removed from V and 2 bases from J, the gap between germline ends came to 10 bases. The CDR3 region has the DNA TGTGCCAGCAGTTTATTGTGGGGGACCACAGATACGCAGTATTTT. Encoded protein: CASSLLWGTTDTQYF. Combining the CDR3 with reference TRBV28 and TRBJ2-3 gives the whole variable domain DVKVTQSSRYLVKRTGEKVFLECVQDMDHENMFWYRQDPGLGLRLIYFSYDVKMKEKGDIPEGYSVSREKKERFSLILESASTNQTSMYLCASSLLWGTTDTQYFGPGTRLTVL.

Here the CDR3 reads CASTIGTGEGIQYF. The CDR3 DNA is TGTGCCAGCACTATCGGGACAGGGGAGGGCATTCAGTACTTC. The rearrangement joins TRBV2 to TRBJ2-4; TRBD1 matches 10 bases. V dropped 7 bases and J dropped 9; count of bases not matched to a gene: 9. CDR3 length: 14 amino acids. Germline CDR1 and CDR2: SNHLY and FYNNEI.

V is TRBV6-6 and J is TRBJ2-2, with TRBD1 matching over 10 bases. V was pared by 2 bases and J by 3 bases, with 6 bases of the junction left unmatched. The CDR3 extends over 17 amino acids. Germline CDR1 MNHNY, CDR2 SVGAGI (reference sequence). CDR3 sequence: CASSYTPGQGYTGELFF. CDR3 sequence (DNA): TGTGCCAGCAGTTACACCCCGGGACAGGGGTACACCGGGGAGCTGTTTTTT.

The V and J genes are TRBV19 and TRBJ2-4, with D perhaps matching TRBD2 (6 bases). The CDR3 runs 16 residues. V lost 3 bases to trimming and J lost 0 bases, with 12 bases between them. The germline gives CDR1 LNHDA, CDR2 SQIVND (reference sequence). Written as DNA, the CDR3 is TGTGCCAGTAGTATGTCGGGAGATCTAGCCAAAAACATTCAGTACTTC. Translating gives CASSMSGDLAKNIQYF.

The chain recombines TRBV10-3 with TRBJ2-2; D possibly matches TRBD1 or TRBD2 (6 bases each). This CDR3 has 13 residues. The V end was cut by 8 bases, the J end by 3 bases, with 10 bases between. The germline V gene has CDR1 ENHRY and CDR2 SYGVKD. The CDR3 nucleotides are TGTGCCATCGGCGGGACACACACCGGGGAGCTGTTTTTT. Its protein product is CAIGGTHTGELFF.

The gene calls are TRBV3-1 and TRBJ2-1, with D unresolved. Germline values: CDR1 LGHDT, CDR2 YNNKEL (reference sequence). V shed 0 bases and J shed 15 bases, with 15 bases lying between them. The CDR3 is made up of 13 amino acids. The CDR3 DNA is TGTGCCAGCAGCCAAGAACATTGGGCGTTTCCGTTCTTC. Amino acid sequence: CASSQEHWAFPFF.

This clonotype was picked up many times. CDR3 amino acids: CASSLRAGSYEQYF. The CDR3 DNA sequence: TGTGCCAGCAGTTTAAGGGCTGGTTCCTACGAGCAGTACTTC. The chain joins TRBV27 to TRBJ2-7; D gene ambiguous. V was cut by 2 bases and J by 1 base, with 9 bases left in between. Per the germline V gene, CDR1 is MNHEY and CDR2 is SMNVEV (reference sequence). The CDR3 extends over 14 amino acids.

At least ten counts were recorded for this clonotype. The chain joins TRBV7-8 to TRBJ2-7; no definite D call. Trimming took 3 bases from V and 3 from J, leaving 15 bases between them. CDR1 and CDR2 from the germline V gene are SGHVS and FQNEAQ. This CDR3 is 15 amino acids long. DNA for the CDR3: TGTGCCAGCAGCTTTTACCTGGCGGAGAGCTACGAGCAGTACTTC. Protein: CASSFYLAESYEQYF. Filled out from reference TRBV7-8 and TRBJ2-7, the complete variable domain reads GAGVSQSPRYKVAKRGQDVALRCDPISGHVSLFWYQQALGQGPEFLTYFQNEAQLDKSGLPSDRFFAERPEGSVSTLKIQRTQQEDSAVYLCASSFYLAESYEQYFGPGTRLTVT.

This clonotype was detected only a few times. The V gene is TRBV4-1, the J gene TRBJ2-1; D may be TRBD2 (6 bases). The germline V gene has CDR1 MGHRA and CDR2 YSYEKL. The CDR3 sequence is 17 residues long. The V gene lost 11 bases and the J gene lost 0 bases, with 23 bases spanning the gap. CDR3 sequence reads: CASQGDISGSSYNEQFF. Here the CDR3 DNA reads TGCGCCTCCCAGGGAGACATTAGCGGTTCCTCCTACAATGAGCAGTTCTTC.

This clonotype was counted ten times or more. The rearrangement links TRBV7-3 to TRBJ2-3; TRBD2 agrees at 10 bases. There are 15 residues in the CDR3. Germline CDR1 and CDR2: SGHTA and FQGTGA. The junction had 6 bases not matched to a gene; V was cut back by 3 bases and J by 6 bases. The DNA for the CDR3 is TGTGCCAGCAGCTTCCAAGCGGGAGGGTGGGATACGCAGTATTTT. Protein product: CASSFQAGGWDTQYF.

This clonotype has a count of ten or more. The rearrangement uses TRBV6-1 and TRBJ2-7, with unresolved D. The V gene lost 5 bases and the J gene lost 6 bases, with 8 bases spanning the gap. This CDR3 is built from 11 residues. The germline V gene has CDR1 MNHNS and CDR2 SASEGT. In nucleotides, the CDR3 is TGTGCCAGCAGTTGGACGGGCGAGCAGTACTTC. Translating it yields CASSWTGEQYF.

This clonotype was recorded many times. This chain uses TRBV28 with TRBJ2-1; 12 nucleotides line up with TRBD2. Looked up from germline, CDR1 is MDHEN and CDR2 is SYDVKM. The CDR3 runs 16 residues. With 6 bases clipped from V and 8 bases from J, the junction kept 11 bases outside the gene matches. CDR3 in amino acids: CASRKSSGRANDEQFF. CDR3 DNA: TGTGCCAGCAGAAAATCTAGCGGGAGGGCCAACGATGAGCAGTTCTTC.